These 26 T cell receptor beta chains came from one sample sequenced in a study of technical replicates of blood from a handful of donors. Sequencing used immunoSEQ multiplex PCR; TCRdb keeps in-frame clones, though not all of them. The sample carries tens of thousands of clones, roughly 98% recorded once. The sequenced sample was T cells isolated from PBMCs. The receptors were sampled from a human donor in good health.

The chain combines TRBV7-9 with TRBJ1-6; 7 bases align to TRBD1. Germline CDR1 and CDR2: SEHNR and FQNEAQ (reference sequence). The CDR3 covers 16 residues. Trimming took 5 bases from V and 7 from J; bases not matched to a gene: 11. The CDR3 sequence: CASSPPWNRGNSPLHF. The CDR3 DNA reads as TGTGCCAGCAGCCCACCCTGGAACAGGGGAAATTCACCCCTCCACTTT. Complete variable domain (other parts from reference TRBV7-9 and TRBJ1-6): DTGVSQNPRHKITKRGQNVTFRCDPISEHNRLYWYRQTLGQGPEFLTYFQNEAQLEKSRLLSDRFSAERPKGSFSTLEIQRTEQGDSAMYLCASSPPWNRGNSPLHFGNGTRLTVT.

CDR3 coding DNA: TGTGCCAGTCTCCGGTCGCGCGGAAACACCATATATTTT. Amino acids: CASLRSRGNTIYF. This chain uses TRBV28 with TRBJ1-3; D is uncertain. The CDR3 consists of 13 residues. Trimming removed 9 bases at V and 4 bases at J, with 13 bases between. Germline V CDR1 and CDR2: MDHEN, SYDVKM.

The chain carries TRBV11-2 and TRBJ1-2; D might be TRBD1 (6 bases). Germline V gene data show CDR1 as SGHAT and CDR2 as FQNNGV. The ends were cut back, 0 bases at V and 4 bases at J, with 12 bases in the middle. CDR3 length equals 15 residues. The CDR3 bases are TGTGCCAGCAGCTTAGAGGCGTGGGACATCTATGGCTACACCTTC. This encodes CASSLEAWDIYGYTF.

The gene calls are TRBV11-3 and TRBJ2-1; D is perhaps TRBD2 (7 bases). Germline assignment: CDR1 SGHNT and CDR2 YENEEA. The CDR3 loop spans 15 amino acids. V shed 5 bases and J shed 4 bases, with 15 bases lying between them. The chain's CDR3 is CASSQPGGSYNEQFF. CDR3 coding DNA: TGTGCCAGCAGCCAACCGGGGGGCTCTTACAATGAGCAGTTCTTC.

The rearrangement joins TRBV5-1 to TRBJ1-1; TRBD1 matches 11 bases. This CDR3 comprises 15 residues. Unmatched junction bases numbered 3, after V lost 3 bases and J lost 2 bases. CDR1 and CDR2 from the germline V gene are SGHRS and YFSETQ. The CDR3 DNA reads as TGCGCCAGCAGCTCGGGACAGGGGGTCAACACTGAAGCTTTCTTT. Its translation is CASSSGQGVNTEAFF.

DNA of the CDR3: TGTGCCAGCACCCGGGACAGGGCTGTTGAAGCTTTCTTT. It codes for CASTRDRAVEAFF. The chain uses TRBV2 and TRBJ1-1; 9 positions match TRBD1. Germline CDR1 SNHLY, CDR2 FYNNEI. The CDR3 is made up of 13 amino acids. Trimming removed 7 bases from V and 7 bases from J; junction bases left unmatched: 7.

The chain has TRBV19 and TRBJ2-7; the match to TRBD1 covers 9 bases. Germline trimming cut 5 bases from V and 0 bases from J; bases unmatched to any gene: 8. The germline CDR1 and CDR2 sequences are LNHDA and SQIVND (reference sequence). The CDR3 has 16 residues. The CDR3 sequence is CASSRTGGPSSYEQYF. CDR3 nucleotides: TGTGCCAGTAGTCGTACAGGGGGCCCAAGCTCCTACGAGCAGTACTTC. Full variable domain (outside the CDR3, taken from reference TRBV19 and TRBJ2-7): DGGITQSPKYLFRKEGQNVTLSCEQNLNHDAMYWYRQDPGQGLRLIYYSQIVNDFQKGDIAEGYSVSREKKESFPLTVTSAQKNPTAFYLCASSRTGGPSSYEQYFGPGTRLTVT.

J is TRBJ1-1 and V is TRBV13; D perhaps matches TRBD1 (5 bases). Trimming pared 1 base from V and 4 bases from J, leaving 19 bases between. Germline lookup yields CDR1 PRHDT and CDR2 FYEKMQ (reference sequence). The CDR3 runs 17 residues. The CDR3 coding sequence is TGTGCCAGCAGCTTAGAATCGCGGGGGTTTTATGGCACTGAAGCTTTCTTT. Translating it yields CASSLESRGFYGTEAFF.

CDR3 nucleotides: TGTGCCAGCAGCCCCTCGACAGATTATAATTCACCCCTCCACTTT. Its protein is CASSPSTDYNSPLHF. The chain carries TRBV5-4 and TRBJ1-6, with D tentatively TRBD1 (5 bases). The germline V gene has CDR1 SGHNT and CDR2 YYREEE (reference sequence). The CDR3 runs to 15 residues. V lost 4 bases and J 4 bases, leaving 12 bases between the germline ends.

This chain links TRBV19 with TRBJ2-3; maybe TRBD1 (5 bases). The CDR3 sequence is 14 residues long. V was cut by 6 bases and J by 7 bases, with 17 bases left in between. CDR1 and CDR2 (germline): LNHDA, SQIVND (reference sequence). The DNA of the CDR3 is TGTGCCAGTAGCAGGACACCGAAGCTTAATACGCAGTATTTT. It is translated as CASSRTPKLNTQYF. Full variable domain (rest looked up from reference TRBV19 and TRBJ2-3): DGGITQSPKYLFRKEGQNVTLSCEQNLNHDAMYWYRQDPGQGLRLIYYSQIVNDFQKGDIAEGYSVSREKKESFPLTVTSAQKNPTAFYLCASSRTPKLNTQYFGPGTRLTVL.

The rearrangement uses TRBV6-1 and TRBJ1-2, with TRBD1 identical over 7 bases. Germline V gene data show CDR1 as MNHNS and CDR2 as SASEGT. This CDR3 spans 12 amino acids. V was pared by 8 bases and J by 7 bases, with 7 bases of the junction left unmatched. CDR3 loop: CASGYRGFGYTF. The DNA for the CDR3 is TGTGCCAGCGGGTACAGGGGATTTGGCTACACCTTC.

This chain connects TRBV19 to TRBJ2-2; D is unresolved. Germline V lookup: CDR1 LNHDA, CDR2 SQIVND (reference sequence). V lost 10 bases, J lost 7 bases, and 16 bases lay in between. The CDR3 length is 13 residues. For the CDR3, the DNA is TGTGCCACGATTGCGGTCTCGAACGGGGAGCTGTTTTTT. Translating gives CATIAVSNGELFF.

CDR3 nucleotides: TGCAGCGTTGATGGGCCTAGCGGGAGAGGGGAGACCCAGTACTTC. It specifies CSVDGPSGRGETQYF. This rearrangement joins TRBV29-1 to TRBJ2-5, with 10 bases lining up with TRBD2. Germline V gene data show CDR1 as SQVTM and CDR2 as ANQGSEA. The CDR3 runs 15 residues. Losses at the gene ends were 3 bases for V and 5 bases for J; bases not matched to a gene: 9.

The rearrangement joins TRBV6-1 to TRBJ1-3; 8 positions match TRBD1. V lost 5 bases, J lost 3 bases, and 3 bases stayed unmatched. From germline, CDR1 is MNHNS and CDR2 SASEGT. The CDR3 is 14 amino acids. CDR3 residues: CASSMTGDGNTIYF. The DNA for the CDR3 is TGTGCCAGCAGTATGACAGGGGATGGAAACACCATATATTTT.

This clone showed up just once. The chain joins TRBV2 to TRBJ2-5, with unresolved D. Trimming cost V 4 bases and J 0 bases, with 9 bases left between them. Germline lookup yields CDR1 SNHLY and CDR2 FYNNEI. This CDR3 has 14 residues. In DNA form, the CDR3 reads TGTGCCAGCAGTGGTTACGGTAACCAAGAGACCCAGTACTTC. This translates into CASSGYGNQETQYF.

This clone came up once. The rearrangement links TRBV5-1 to TRBJ1-4, with 7 bases identical to TRBD1. The CDR3 sequence is 15 residues long. The V gene's germline CDR1 is SGHRS and CDR2 YFSETQ. The trim removed 1 base at V and 5 bases at J, leaving 5 bases unmatched. The CDR3 region has the DNA TGCGCCAGCAGCTTGCCCGAGGGGGCCAATGAAAAACTGTTTTTT. This encodes CASSLPEGANEKLFF.

This chain uses TRBV6-1 with TRBJ1-1; D remains unclear. This CDR3 contains 14 residues. Germline assignment: CDR1 MNHNS and CDR2 SASEGT. Trimming took off 3 bases at V and 4 bases at J, with 12 bases between the two ends. The CDR3 spells CASSELVGATEAFF. The CDR3 nucleotides read TGTGCCAGCAGTGAGCTGGTGGGAGCCACTGAAGCTTTCTTT.

This sequence joins TRBV7-8 and TRBJ2-1; TRBD1 might be the D (6 bases). This CDR3 region has 17 residues. V was cut by 3 bases and J by 3 bases, with 18 bases left in between. Germline lookup yields CDR1 SGHVS and CDR2 FQNEAQ. The CDR3 reads CASSLITQGPNYNEQFF. The CDR3 nucleotides are TGTGCCAGCAGCTTGATTACCCAGGGGCCCAACTACAATGAGCAGTTCTTC.

The rearrangement uses TRBV15 and TRBJ2-1; TRBD2 matches 13 bases. CDR1 and CDR2 from the germline V gene are LNHNV and YYDKDF (reference sequence). V dropped 1 base and J dropped 7; count of bases not matched to a gene: 4. The CDR3 is 16 amino acids. CDR3 in DNA: TGTGCCACCAGCAGAGGTCCGGGACTAGCGGGGAATGAGCAGTTCTTC. Translated, it gives CATSRGPGLAGNEQFF. Full variable domain (outside the CDR3, taken from reference TRBV15 and TRBJ2-1): DAMVIQNPRYQVTQFGKPVTLSCSQTLNHNVMYWYQQKSSQAPKLLFHYYDKDFNNEADTPDNFQSRRPNTSFCFLDIRSPGLGDTAMYLCATSRGPGLAGNEQFFGPGTRLTVL.

Here the CDR3 DNA reads TGCGCCAGCACCCCGGGAGGGGGAAGCTCCTACGAGCAGTACTTC. This translates into CASTPGGGSSYEQYF. This rearrangement joins TRBV5-1 to TRBJ2-7, with TRBD2 matching over 8 bases. The germline V gene encodes CDR1 SGHRS and CDR2 YFSETQ. The CDR3 is 15 residues long. The trim removed 6 bases at V and 0 bases at J, leaving 8 bases unmatched.

The J gene is TRBJ2-1, the V gene TRBV19; 11 positions match TRBD2. Germline CDR1 LNHDA, CDR2 SQIVND (reference sequence). This CDR3 has 15 residues. Trimming at V came to 4 bases and at J to 6 bases, leaving 5 bases not matched to a gene. CDR3 residues: CASSRLAGIGNEQFF. In DNA form, the CDR3 reads TGTGCCAGTAGTAGACTAGCGGGAATTGGCAATGAGCAGTTCTTC.

V gene TRBV18 combines with J gene TRBJ1-5, with TRBD1 as a possible D gene (6 bases). The CDR3 spans 13 residues. Trimming cost V 6 bases and J 4 bases, with 10 bases left between them. CDR1 and CDR2 (germline): KGHSH, LQKENI. The CDR3: CASSTRGNQPQHF. CDR3 sequence (DNA): TGTGCCAGCTCCACGAGGGGGAATCAGCCCCAGCATTTT.

CDR3 nucleotide sequence: TGTGCCAGCATTAGGGGCACGGAGAGCACCTACGAGCAGTACTTC. Translation gives CASIRGTESTYEQYF. The J gene is TRBJ2-7, the V gene TRBV2, with a tentative D call TRBD1 (5 bases). This CDR3 has 15 amino acids. The germline gives CDR1 SNHLY, CDR2 FYNNEI. V lost 7 bases to trimming and J lost 2 bases, with 18 bases between them.

The chain uses TRBV9 and TRBJ2-1, with 9 bases aligning to TRBD2. This CDR3 spans 15 amino acids. The germline CDR1 and CDR2 sequences are SGDLS and YYNGEE. The V and J ends lost 3 bases and 5 bases, in that order; junction bases with no gene match: 6. In nucleotides, the CDR3 is TGTGCCAGCAGCGAACAGCGGGGGGCGAACAATGAGCAGTTCTTC. Translation gives CASSEQRGANNEQFF.

The CDR3 DNA is TGCGCCAGCCGGACAGCGAACACCGGGGAGCTGTTTTTT. Translation: CASRTANTGELFF. This chain connects TRBV10-2 to TRBJ2-2; tentative D call: TRBD1 (6 bases). The CDR3 is 13 amino acids. V lost 8 bases and J lost 0, with 7 bases in between. Germline V gene lookup returns CDR1 WSHSY and CDR2 SAAADI.

The gene calls are TRBV21-1 and TRBJ2-3; TRBD2 was called by the table and not checked on the DNA. TRBV21-1 is noted as a pseudogene. This CDR3 is built from 16 residues. Here the CDR3 reads CASSKGLAGKTDTQYF. As DNA, the CDR3 is TGTGCCAGCAGCAAAGGGCTAGCGGGAAAAACAGATACGCAGTATTTT.